This T cell receptor (beta chain) was sequenced in a study of sequential checkpoint blockade in melanoma. Study outcomes and limitations: Tumor T-cell fraction and clonality correlated with PD-L1 and CD8+ counts.

Worth noting for this clone: What it recognizes is unknown.

The treatment is: randomized to nivolumab then ipilimumab (arm A) or the reverse (arm B). The germline V and J ends were trimmed by 9 bases and 4 bases, with 16 bases remaining between them. The CDR3 sequence is 15 residues long. CDR1 and CDR2 from the germline V gene are LNHDA and SQIVND (reference sequence). Sequencing was performed with immunoSEQ multiplex PCR; in TCRdb, only in-frame clones are kept and a portion is missing. The table has 12,000 or so clones, roughly 24% seen once. The chain recombines TRBV19 with TRBJ2-6; D is perhaps TRBD1 (5 bases). The sequence came from a human donor with melanoma. This specimen was tumor tissue (inferred from file names), taken from a patient given nivolumab and ipilimumab in sequence. Here the CDR3 reads CASSDSHPGANVLTF. The CDR3 nucleotides read TGTGCCAGCAGCGACAGTCACCCCGGGGCCAACGTCCTGACTTTC.